The source of this T cell receptor beta chain is a study of T cell repertoires in cytomegalovirus infection. Whole-study context: Indications came from public TCR beta signatures; they pointed to CMV infection and to a matching HLA type. General observations from the study: The study found HLA-C-restricted CMV-specific TCR beta clonotypes dominating the ex vivo response. The cumulative frequency of public TCR beta families identified carriers of CMV plus the relevant HLA.

The germline CDR1 and CDR2 sequences are LNHDA and SQIVND (reference sequence). CDR3 size: 12 residues. TCRdb re-called the reads through MiXCR, storing one row per CDR3 protein. Of some 150,000 distinct CDR3 sequences in the sample, about 6% are singletons; the top ten hold more than 15%. As for this clonotype: Antigen: not known.

This chain links TRBV19 with TRBJ1-5, with D maybe TRBD1 (6 bases). What was sequenced was PBMCs. The receptor's source is a human donor in good health (CMV status not recorded). Some clones in this sample may be carry-over from other donors' samples. The CDR3 sequence: CAAGDSNQPQHF. CDR3 coding DNA: TGTGCTGCAGGGGATAGCAATCAGCCCCAGCATTTT.